These 3 T cell receptor beta chains were all obtained from the same sample, sequenced in a study of Ad26.COV2.S vaccination and SARS-CoV-2 variants. Described treatment: 15 to 20 received Ad26.COV2.S at low or high dose, single or two shots; about 5 received placebo; per-sample allocation not given. The samples were gathered on day 63 after the first injection of vaccine or placebo. Profiled with immunoSEQ multiplex PCR; TCRdb holds only in-frame clones, not every one. The sample consists of about half a million clones, roughly 87% of them appearing once. Sequencing was performed on peripheral blood, taken in a trial of Ad26.COV2.S vaccine versus placebo. Receptors originate from a person between 18 and 65 years old who received the Ad26.COV2.S COVID-19 vaccine or a placebo.

In this sample, this clone turned up once. The chain joins TRBV2 to TRBJ2-3, with unresolved D. Trimming pared 6 bases from V and 4 bases from J, leaving 11 bases between. This CDR3 spans 13 amino acids. Germline CDR1 and CDR2: SNHLY and FYNNEI. The CDR3 DNA reads as TGTGCCAGCAGCACCAATGTGGCAGATACGCAGTATTTT. The encoded protein is CASSTNVADTQYF. Supplemented by reference TRBV2 and TRBJ2-3, the full variable domain reads EPEVTQTPSHQVTQMGQEVILRCVPISNHLYFYWYRQILGQKVEFLVSFYNNEISEKSEIFDDQFSVERPDGSNFTLKIRSTKLEDSAMYFCASSTNVADTQYFGPGTRLTVL.

This chain joins TRBV18 and TRBJ1-2; TRBD1 matches at 8 bases. Germline loops: CDR1 KGHSH, CDR2 LQKENI. Trimming cost V 3 bases and J 5 bases; bases outside gene matches: 11. The CDR3 totals 16 residues. In DNA, the CDR3 is TGTGCCAGCTCACCGGTGCAGGGGGCGCGGGATTATGGCTACACCTTC. This translates into CASSPVQGARDYGYTF.

The CDR3 here is CASKSGTGFAEAFF. In nucleotides, the CDR3 is TGCGCCAGCAAGTCCGGGACAGGGTTCGCTGAAGCTTTCTTT. V gene TRBV5-1 combines with J gene TRBJ1-1; 9 bases agree with TRBD1. Germline-derived CDR1 and CDR2 are SGHRS and YFSETQ. Unmatched junction bases numbered 9, after V lost 6 bases and J lost 6 bases. The CDR3 length is 14 residues.